These 13 T cell receptor beta chains were all obtained from the same sample, sequenced in a study of T cells in Graves' hyperthyroidism and ophthalmopathy. Researchers amplified the TCR beta CDR3 regions from RNA transcripts. A first-round RT-PCR of the TCR CDR3 used the HTBI primer set. From the multiplex PCR reads, TCRdb called clonotypes with MiXCR, one entry per CDR3 protein. Here the sample spans roughly 35,000 distinct CDR3 sequences, under 65% being singletons. Sequenced sample: blood. The receptor set was obtained from a woman in her 40s with Graves' ophthalmopathy.

The V and J genes are TRBV12-3 or TRBV12-4 and TRBJ2-1, with D perhaps given as TRBD1 or TRBD2 (5 bases each). V was trimmed by 7 bases and J by 7 bases, leaving 8 bases between them. The CDR3 contains 11 residues. The CDR3 protein is CASKRGNEQFF. The CDR3 region has the DNA TGTGCCAGCAAGAGGGGAAATGAGCAGTTCTTC.

This clonotype was recorded many times. The chain links TRBV28 to TRBJ2-1; 7 nucleotides align to TRBD2. CDR3 length: 11 amino acids. The V and J ends lost 4 bases and 16 bases, in that order; junction bases with no gene match: 7. The germline V gene encodes CDR1 MDHEN and CDR2 SYDVKM. CDR3 sequence (DNA): TGTGCCAGCAGTTATAAGCGGGAAGAATTCTTC. Translating gives CASSYKREEFF.

This clonotype is a singleton in its sample. The rearrangement uses TRBV20-1 and TRBJ2-5; 11 bases match TRBD2. This CDR3 comprises 14 residues. The V gene's germline CDR1 is DFQATT and CDR2 SNEGSKA (reference sequence). With V trimmed by 5 bases and J by 5 bases, 7 bases remained unmatched. CDR3 in amino acids: CSAGLAGGLETQYF. The DNA for the CDR3 is TGCAGTGCTGGATTAGCGGGGGGGCTGGAGACCCAGTACTTC.

This clonotype came up many times. The chain carries TRBV12-3 or TRBV12-4 and TRBJ2-3; D gene uncertain. CDR3 size: 11 residues. Deletions cut 9 bases from V and 0 bases from J, with 4 bases between. The CDR3 is CASTSTDTQYF. CDR3 DNA sequence: TGTGCCAGTACTAGCACAGATACGCAGTATTTT.

This clonotype was counted ten times or more. The chain recombines TRBV7-2 with TRBJ2-1; D is unclear. V was shortened by 0 bases and J by 3 bases, with 9 bases between the two germline ends. This CDR3 is built from 15 residues. Germline CDR1 is SGHTA and CDR2 is FQGNSA. The CDR3 DNA reads as TGTGCCAGCAGCTTAGCAGACGAGAGCTACAATGAGCAGTTCTTC. The encoded protein is CASSLADESYNEQFF. Full variable domain (missing parts from reference TRBV7-2 and TRBJ2-1): GAGVSQSPSNKVTEKGKDVELRCDPISGHTALYWYRQSLGQGLEFLIYFQGNSAPDKSGLPSDRFSAERTGGSVSTLTIQRTQQEDSAVYLCASSLADESYNEQFFGPGTRLTVL.

This chain connects TRBV7-2 to TRBJ2-2; D remains unclear. The germline V gene encodes CDR1 SGHTA and CDR2 FQGNSA. V shed 5 bases and J shed 8 bases, with 6 bases lying between them. This CDR3 region has 11 residues. For the CDR3, the DNA is TGTGCCAGCAGCCCCGGGGGGGAGCTGTTTTTT. Translation: CASSPGGELFF. The full variable domain, with the rest looked up from reference TRBV7-2 and TRBJ2-2, is GAGVSQSPSNKVTEKGKDVELRCDPISGHTALYWYRQSLGQGLEFLIYFQGNSAPDKSGLPSDRFSAERTGGSVSTLTIQRTQQEDSAVYLCASSPGGELFFGEGSRLTVL.

This clonotype is deemed medium-sized. The V and J genes are TRBV20-1 and TRBJ2-5; D is uncertain. The CDR3 has 11 amino acids. V was shortened by 5 bases and J by 10 bases, with 14 bases between the two germline ends. Per germline, CDR1 DFQATT and CDR2 SNEGSKA (reference sequence). This chain's CDR3 is CSAGPSVGQYF. CDR3 nucleotides: TGCAGTGCTGGACCGTCGGTGGGCCAGTACTTC.

With respect to this clonotype: This is likely a read error, given that the CDR3 carries no conserved phenylalanine or tryptophan at its end. The limits of the CDR3 on the DNA are not certain, so only TCRdb's listed CDR3 is given. The chain recombines TRBV20-1 with TRBJ1-1; TRBD1 reflects the table's D call only, with no check against the DNA. Germline V gives CDR1 DFQATT, CDR2 SNEGSKA (reference sequence). The CDR3 is 12 residues long, ends included. CDR3 sequence: CSEIPGPREAFL.

This clonotype was seen ten or more times. This chain connects TRBV20-1 to TRBJ1-2; 8 bases line up with TRBD1. The CDR3 runs to 15 residues. CDR1 is DFQATT and CDR2 is SNEGSKA in the germline V gene (reference sequence). J was trimmed by 7 bases and V by 1 base; bases with no gene match: 11. CDR3 region: CSARVLSDRGSGYTF. The CDR3 bases are TGCAGTGCTAGAGTTCTTTCAGACAGGGGTAGTGGCTACACCTTC.

The V call is TRBV6-5, the J call TRBJ2-7; D is unclear. Per the germline V gene, CDR1 is MNHEY and CDR2 is SVGAGI. The CDR3 loop spans 12 amino acids. V was clipped by 0 bases and J by 2 bases, with 2 bases between them. The CDR3, as DNA: TGTGCCAGCAGTTACTCGGCCTACGAGCAGTACTTC. As protein: CASSYSAYEQYF.

The CDR3 region has the DNA TGTGCCAGTAGTATTGGGAGGGGACGGAACACTGAAGCTTTCTTT. Encoded protein: CASSIGRGRNTEAFF. The chain employs TRBV19 and TRBJ1-1; the D gene is possibly TRBD1 (5 bases). There are 15 residues in the CDR3. The V end lost 3 bases, the J end lost 1 base, and 12 bases lay between the germline ends. Looked up from germline, CDR1 is LNHDA and CDR2 is SQIVND (reference sequence).

In its sample, this clonotype was seen once. The V call is TRBV2, the J call TRBJ2-3; perhaps TRBD2 as D (7 bases). The CDR3 is 15 residues long. Germline lookup yields CDR1 SNHLY and CDR2 FYNNEI. Trimming took off 2 bases at V and 5 bases at J, with 14 bases between the two ends. CDR3 amino acids: CASSELWEGGDTQYF. CDR3 bases: TGTGCCAGCAGTGAACTGTGGGAGGGGGGAGATACGCAGTATTTT.

This clonotype was detected ten times or more. The rearrangement links TRBV19 to TRBJ2-7; D possibly corresponds to TRBD2 (6 bases). Trimming took 4 bases from V and 0 from J, leaving 13 bases between them. This CDR3 is 15 amino acids long. Germline-derived CDR1 and CDR2 are LNHDA and SQIVND (reference sequence). The DNA for the CDR3 is TGTGCCAGTAGTACCCATAGCGGTAACTCCTACGAGCAGTACTTC. Amino acids: CASSTHSGNSYEQYF.